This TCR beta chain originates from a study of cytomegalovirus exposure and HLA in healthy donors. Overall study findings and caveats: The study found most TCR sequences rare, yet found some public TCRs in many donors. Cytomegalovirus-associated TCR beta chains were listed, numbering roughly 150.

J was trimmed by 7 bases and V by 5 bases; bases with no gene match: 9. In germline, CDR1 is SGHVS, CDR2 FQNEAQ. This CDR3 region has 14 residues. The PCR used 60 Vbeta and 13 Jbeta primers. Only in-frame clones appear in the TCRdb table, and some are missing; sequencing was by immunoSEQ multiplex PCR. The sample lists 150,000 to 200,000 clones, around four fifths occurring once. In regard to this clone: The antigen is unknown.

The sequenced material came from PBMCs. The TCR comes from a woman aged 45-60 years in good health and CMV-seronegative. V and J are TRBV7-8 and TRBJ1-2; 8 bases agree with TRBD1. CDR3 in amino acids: CASSGQQGVAGYTF. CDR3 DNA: TGTGCCAGCAGCGGCCAACAGGGGGTCGCTGGCTACACCTTC.